The present entry profiles one T cell receptor (beta chain) with its context. Gene-specific TRAV and TRBV primers were used for first-strand cDNA, covering alpha and beta chains. TCRs were amplified for roughly 22 PCR cycles with a constant-region primer and V-primer adapter. TCRdb processed the reads anew with MiXCR; each CDR3 protein has one entry. The sample lists about 14,000 distinct CDR3 sequences; roughly 48% were seen once. The V gene's germline CDR1 is SGHTA and CDR2 FQGNSA. The CDR3 totals 15 residues. V dropped 4 bases and J dropped 5 bases, with 17 bases sitting between them. The data were obtained in a study of low-dose radiotherapy and immunotherapy resistance in tumors. Background on the study: Cyclophosphamide went in intravenously at 200 mg/m2 every two weeks, one day before radiation and immunotherapy.

The rearrangement links TRBV7-2 to TRBJ2-5, with D hard to call. The TCR was taken from a human donor with advanced metastatic prostate, ovarian, gallbladder or colorectal cancer (not recorded which). This table probably holds off-target reads from a library built for another chain. This CDR3 reads CASSSWAFVRETQYF. The CDR3 DNA is TGTGCCAGCAGCTCCTGGGCTTTTGTCCGGGAGACCCAGTACTTC.